This entry features one T cell receptor beta chain sequence. Repertoires were generated with immunoSEQ multiplex PCR, while TCRdb's copy carries only in-frame clones and drops some. Here the sample spans 140,000 to 150,000 clones, 75% to 90% being singletons. This entry comes from a study of blood T cell repertoires in COVID-19. Study in general: There were acute and convalescent COVID-19 samples, and they came from the United States, Italy and Spain.

Germline CDR1 is SGDLS and CDR2 is YYNGEE. The CDR3 contains 13 residues. Trimming shortened V by 0 bases and J by 3 bases, and 6 bases separated the two germline ends. V usage is TRBV9 and J usage is TRBJ1-1; no clear D gene. Sequenced input: peripheral blood. The source of this sequence is a woman aged 45-59 years with acute or convalescent COVID-19. DNA for the CDR3: TGTGCCAGCAGCGTAGTCACATACACTGAAGCTTTCTTT. Amino acid sequence: CASSVVTYTEAFF.